This passage covers 27 T cell receptor beta chains from one sample sequenced in a study of identical twins. In TCRdb, the 5' RACE reads were re-called with MiXCR into one record per CDR3 protein. The sample consists of approximately 190,000 distinct CDR3 sequences, roughly 15% of them appearing once. The data were also submitted as part of a second study, on T cells expressing NK-cell markers.

Sequencing was carried out using CD8+ T cells sorted from blood. Receptors originate from a woman aged 18-29 years in good health.

This chain joins TRBV4-2 and TRBJ2-1, with TRBD2 matching 11 bases. Germline CDR1 reads LGHNA; CDR2 reads YNFKEQ. Trimming cost V 1 base and J 7 bases; bases outside gene matches: 9. This CDR3 is built from 17 residues. The CDR3 DNA reads as TGTGCCAGCAGCCAAGTCGAACTAGCGGGAGATGGGAATGAGCAGTTCTTC. It specifies CASSQVELAGDGNEQFF.

In this sample, this clonotype turned up a few times. CDR3 in amino acids: CSARETGKNTEAFF. For the CDR3, the DNA is TGCAGTGCTAGGGAAACAGGGAAAAACACTGAAGCTTTCTTT. The chain carries TRBV20-1 and TRBJ1-1; D might be TRBD1 (6 bases). This CDR3 has 14 amino acids. Germline loops: CDR1 DFQATT, CDR2 SNEGSKA (reference sequence). V was trimmed by 3 bases and J by 2 bases, leaving 13 bases between them.

This clonotype was counted between two and nine times. The chain is built from TRBV11-3 and TRBJ1-4; TRBD1 agrees at 7 bases. The trim removed 5 bases at V and 3 bases at J, leaving 15 bases unmatched. The CDR3 is 18 residues long. Germline CDR1 SGHNT, CDR2 YENEEA. Here the CDR3 reads CASSNAGTAYTANEKLFF. The CDR3, as DNA: TGTGCCAGCAGCAACGCCGGGACAGCTTATACGGCTAATGAAAAACTGTTTTTT.

This sequence joins TRBV6-2 or TRBV6-3 and TRBJ2-7, with TRBD2 matching 14 bases. The CDR3 length is 17 residues. V lost 6 bases and J lost 0; bases outside the gene matches: 7. Per the germline V gene, CDR1 is MNHEY and CDR2 is SVGEGT. The CDR3 protein is CASRTGTSGRTSYEQYF. The CDR3 DNA reads TGTGCCAGCAGAACAGGGACTAGCGGGAGAACCTCCTACGAGCAGTACTTC.

This clonotype was seen just once. The chain couples TRBV19 to TRBJ2-7; perhaps TRBD2 as D (5 bases). Germline values: CDR1 LNHDA, CDR2 SQIVND (reference sequence). This CDR3 is built from 13 residues. The V gene lost 3 bases and the J gene lost 0 bases, with 6 bases spanning the gap. CDR3 nucleotide sequence: TGTGCCAGTAGTATCACTAGCTCCTACGAGCAGTACTTC. It encodes CASSITSSYEQYF.

The rearrangement joins TRBV6-2 or TRBV6-3 to TRBJ2-7; D is unclear. CDR1 and CDR2 from the germline V gene are MNHEY and SVGEGT. This CDR3 contains 15 residues. Trimming took off 6 bases at V and 0 bases at J, with 15 bases between the two ends. Here the CDR3 reads CASRIRVLSSYEQYF. CDR3 sequence (DNA): TGTGCCAGCAGAATAAGGGTATTGAGCTCCTACGAGCAGTACTTC.

V is TRBV12-3 or TRBV12-4 and J is TRBJ2-1; D is tentatively TRBD1 or TRBD2 (6 bases each). V lost 0 bases to trimming and J lost 7 bases, with 13 bases between them. This CDR3 is built from 15 residues. Here the CDR3 DNA reads TGTGCCAGCAGTTTAGCGGGGGCGGAGGGGAATGAGCAGTTCTTC. Its protein is CASSLAGAEGNEQFF.

In its sample, this clonotype ranks as large. The V gene is TRBV20-1, the J gene TRBJ1-1; 11 bases match TRBD1. CDR1 DFQATT and CDR2 SNEGSKA come from the germline V gene (reference sequence). The CDR3 runs to 13 residues. The junction had 1 base not matched to a gene; V was cut back by 3 bases and J by 4 bases. The CDR3 DNA follows: TGCAGTGCTAGCGGACAGGGGGCCACTGAAGCTTTCTTT. Its translation is CSASGQGATEAFF.

There are a few counts of this clonotype. The chain combines TRBV29-1 with TRBJ2-3; 10 bases line up with TRBD2. V shed 2 bases, J shed 5 bases, and the junction held 7 bases outside the gene matches. Germline V gene sequence: CDR1 SQVTM, CDR2 ANQGSEA. This CDR3 has 15 amino acids. CDR3 sequence (DNA): TGCAGCGTTGAACTAGCGGGGGCCGGGGTAGATACGCAGTATTTT. This translates into CSVELAGAGVDTQYF.

The chain carries TRBV9 and TRBJ2-2; D perhaps matches TRBD2 (5 bases). Germline V CDR1 and CDR2: SGDLS, YYNGEE. The germline V and J ends were trimmed by 0 bases and 4 bases, with 7 bases remaining between them. The CDR3 covers 14 residues. The CDR3 sequence is CASSVGTATGELFF. DNA of the CDR3: TGTGCCAGCAGCGTAGGGACTGCCACCGGGGAGCTGTTTTTT.

This clonotype was counted a few times. The rearrangement joins TRBV5-1 to TRBJ2-7; D unclear. CDR1 and CDR2 (germline): SGHRS, YFSETQ. The CDR3 has 13 amino acids. V dropped 2 bases and J dropped 2 bases, with 8 bases sitting between them. The CDR3 DNA reads as TGCGCCAGCAGCTTCACAGAACCCTACGAGCAGTACTTC. This sequence encodes CASSFTEPYEQYF. Drawing the rest from reference TRBV5-1 and TRBJ2-7, the complete variable domain is KAGVTQTPRYLIKTRGQQVTLSCSPISGHRSVSWYQQTPGQGLQFLFEYFSETQRNKGNFPGRFSGRQFSNSRSEMNVSTLELGDSALYLCASSFTEPYEQYFGPGTRLTVT.

V gene TRBV20-1 combines with J gene TRBJ1-4, with D tentatively TRBD1 (5 bases). Trimming stripped 0 bases from V and 8 bases from J, with 16 bases between. The length of the CDR3 is 15 residues. Germline CDR1 and CDR2: DFQATT and SNEGSKA (reference sequence). DNA of the CDR3: TGCAGTGCTAGAGATCAGTTGCAGGGAAGCGAAAAACTGTTTTTT. It codes for CSARDQLQGSEKLFF.

This chain links TRBV5-1 with TRBJ2-3; 9 bases line up with TRBD2. CDR1 SGHRS and CDR2 YFSETQ come from the germline V gene. The CDR3 runs 16 residues. The V gene end was trimmed by 2 bases and the J gene end by 2 bases; junction bases not matched to a gene: 6. The CDR3 DNA sequence: TGCGCCAGCAGCTTCGGTCTAGCGGGAATCACAGATACGCAGTATTTT. It specifies CASSFGLAGITDTQYF.

In its sample, this clonotype was seen a few times. CDR3 nucleotides: TGTGCCAGTCACCCGTCTAGCGGAGAATACAATGAGCAGTTCTTC. It is translated as CASHPSSGEYNEQFF. The chain recombines TRBV10-3 with TRBJ2-1; 7 bases agree with TRBD2. Germline V gene data show CDR1 as ENHRY and CDR2 as SYGVKD. Trimming at V came to 10 bases and at J to 4 bases, leaving 13 bases not matched to a gene. The CDR3 runs 15 residues.

The genes are TRBV6-6 and TRBJ2-3; no firm D call. The CDR3 contains 13 residues. CDR1 and CDR2 from the germline V gene are MNHNY and SVGAGI (reference sequence). V was clipped by 4 bases and J by 0 bases, with 5 bases between them. The chain's CDR3 is CASSSFSTDTQYF. The CDR3 nucleotides read TGTGCCAGCAGTTCATTTAGCACAGATACGCAGTATTTT.

The table lists this clonotype with many counts. This rearrangement joins TRBV29-1 to TRBJ2-7; 8 bases align to TRBD2. Germline V gene lookup returns CDR1 SQVTM and CDR2 ANQGSEA. V shed 6 bases, J shed 0 bases, and the junction held 4 bases outside the gene matches. The CDR3 contains 13 residues. Here the CDR3 DNA reads TGCAGCGTGACTAGCGAGATCTCCTACGAGCAGTACTTC. Its protein is CSVTSEISYEQYF.

The chain is built from TRBV9 and TRBJ2-7, with D possibly called TRBD1 or TRBD2 (5 bases each). The germline V and J ends were trimmed by 3 bases and 4 bases, with 11 bases remaining between them. The CDR3 extends over 13 amino acids. CDR1 is SGDLS and CDR2 is YYNGEE in the germline V gene. The chain's CDR3 is CASSDGTSYEQYF. Here the CDR3 DNA reads TGTGCCAGCAGCGACGGGACCTCTTACGAGCAGTACTTC. Supplemented by reference TRBV9 and TRBJ2-7, the full variable domain reads DSGVTQTPKHLITATGQRVTLRCSPRSGDLSVYWYQQSLDQGLQFLIQYYNGEERAKGNILERFSAQQFPDLHSELNLSSLELGDSALYFCASSDGTSYEQYFGPGTRLTVT.

The chain combines TRBV6-6 with TRBJ2-5; no reliable D call. CDR3 length: 12 amino acids. CDR1 and CDR2 from the germline V gene are MNHNY and SVGAGI (reference sequence). Trimming removed 6 bases from V and 5 bases from J, with 10 bases in between. In DNA, the CDR3 is TGTGCCAGCAGCTTCAAGGCGGAGACCCAGTACTTC. Its translation is CASSFKAETQYF.

The gene calls are TRBV9 and TRBJ1-2, with D unresolved. CDR3 length: 13 amino acids. Per the germline V gene, CDR1 is SGDLS and CDR2 is YYNGEE. V was pared by 5 bases and J by 2 bases, with 10 bases between. The CDR3 DNA reads as TGTGCCAGCAGTGAGACCGCGAACTATGGCTACACCTTC. Residues: CASSETANYGYTF.

This chain connects TRBV5-6 to TRBJ2-3; 13 bases line up with TRBD2. The CDR3 loop spans 15 amino acids. CDR1 and CDR2 from the germline V gene are SGHDT and YYEEEE. J gave up 6 bases and V 2 bases, and 3 bases lay outside the gene matches. Written as DNA, the CDR3 is TGTGCCAGCAGCTTCGGACTAGCGGGAGTGGATACGCAGTATTTT. Protein sequence: CASSFGLAGVDTQYF.

This clonotype was seen at least ten times. The chain uses TRBV9 and TRBJ2-1; no firm D call. This CDR3 spans 13 amino acids. CDR1 SGDLS and CDR2 YYNGEE come from the germline V gene. The V and J ends lost 0 bases and 6 bases respectively, with 7 bases between them. The CDR3 bases are TGTGCCAGCAGCGTAGCGGCCCCCAATGAGCAGTTCTTC. Residues: CASSVAAPNEQFF.

This chain links TRBV12-3 or TRBV12-4 with TRBJ2-7, with TRBD2 matching 7 bases. This CDR3 is built from 14 residues. Unmatched junction bases numbered 10, after V lost 2 bases and J lost 9 bases. CDR3 in DNA: TGTGCCAGCAGTTTATTTGGCGGGGGTGGTATGCAGTACTTC. Residues: CASSLFGGGGMQYF.

The chain combines TRBV6-2 or TRBV6-3 with TRBJ2-5, with 15 positions matching TRBD2. CDR1 and CDR2 (germline): MNHEY, SVGEGT. The CDR3 spans 18 residues. After removal of 6 bases from V and 5 bases from J, the junction contained 13 bases not matched to a gene. The DNA of the CDR3 is TGTGCCAGCAGCCGCCGGACTAGCGGGAGGGCCGAGTGGGAGACCCAGTACTTC. Protein sequence: CASSRRTSGRAEWETQYF.

This rearrangement joins TRBV12-3 or TRBV12-4 to TRBJ1-1; D is unclear. Trimming removed 0 bases at V and 5 bases at J, with 10 bases between. CDR3 length: 14 residues. DNA for the CDR3: TGTGCCAGCAGTTTAGCGTACGGGGTAACTGAAGCTTTCTTT. This codes for CASSLAYGVTEAFF.

The chain carries TRBV18 and TRBJ2-7; D tentatively fits TRBD1 or TRBD2 (6 bases each). Trimming took off 3 bases at V and 9 bases at J, with 12 bases between the two ends. The CDR3 extends over 12 amino acids. The germline V gene encodes CDR1 KGHSH and CDR2 LQKENI. The DNA for the CDR3 is TGTGCCAGCTCACCTGAAGGAGGGGGGCAGTACTTC. Translated: CASSPEGGGQYF. Complete variable domain (other parts from reference TRBV18 and TRBJ2-7): NAGVMQNPRHLVRRRGQEARLRCSPMKGHSHVYWYRQLPEEGLKFMVYLQKENIIDESGMPKERFSAEFPKEGPSILRIQQVVRGDSAAYFCASSPEGGGQYFGPGTRLTVT.

This clonotype showed up just a few times. The chain couples TRBV11-3 to TRBJ1-2, with 8 bases aligning to TRBD1. The germline V gene has CDR1 SGHNT and CDR2 YENEEA. The trim removed 5 bases at V and 2 bases at J, leaving 7 bases unmatched. CDR3 length equals 15 residues. This CDR3 is CASSAGQGQNYGYTF. CDR3 nucleotide sequence: TGTGCCAGCAGCGCAGGACAGGGCCAAAACTATGGCTACACCTTC.

The CDR3 loop reads CASSLKGEVVALRDTQYF. The DNA of the CDR3 is TGTGCCAGCAGTTTAAAGGGGGAGGTTGTCGCCTTAAGAGATACGCAGTATTTT. The genes are TRBV12-3 or TRBV12-4 and TRBJ2-3; the D gene could be TRBD1 or TRBD2 (6 bases each). V shed 2 bases and J shed 5 bases, with 23 bases lying between them. The CDR3 is 18 amino acids.